Below, 30 T cell receptor beta chains from the same sample are listed, as sequenced in a study of blood T cells in healthy people across ages. A second roughly 6 to 12 cycle PCR used barcoded and J-beta primers. TCRdb itself ran the 5' RACE reads through MiXCR, one entry per CDR3 protein. The top ten clones hold under 25% of a sample with around 2 million distinct CDR3 sequences, around 42% of them seen once. Sequencing was performed on blood. Every receptor here comes from a human donor in good health.

This chain uses TRBV29-1 with TRBJ1-2; TRBD1 aligns across 9 bases. V lost 0 bases, J lost 5 bases, and 4 bases stayed unmatched. The germline gives CDR1 SQVTM, CDR2 ANQGSEA. This CDR3 contains 14 residues. CDR3 nucleotide sequence: TGCAGCGTTGAAGATAGACAGGGGGATTATGGCTACACCTTC. Amino acid sequence: CSVEDRQGDYGYTF.

The rearrangement uses TRBV7-9 and TRBJ2-3, with 8 positions matching TRBD1. The CDR3 consists of 18 residues. Germline V lookup: CDR1 SEHNR, CDR2 FQNEAQ (reference sequence). Trimming cost V 8 bases and J 2 bases; bases outside gene matches: 18. Here the CDR3 reads CASSGTGPSITYTDTQYF. CDR3 bases: TGTGCCAGCTCCGGGACAGGCCCTTCCATAACGTACACAGATACGCAGTATTTT. Full variable domain (remainder filled in from reference TRBV7-9 and TRBJ2-3): DTGVSQNPRHKITKRGQNVTFRCDPISEHNRLYWYRQTLGQGPEFLTYFQNEAQLEKSRLLSDRFSAERPKGSFSTLEIQRTEQGDSAMYLCASSGTGPSITYTDTQYFGPGTRLTVL.

The rearrangement links TRBV6-2 or TRBV6-3 to TRBJ2-1; D is uncertain. Per the germline V gene, CDR1 is MNHEY and CDR2 is SVGEGT. The CDR3 extends over 13 amino acids. V was trimmed by 5 bases and J by 9 bases, leaving 14 bases between them. The CDR3 here is CASSPHPLLEQFF. CDR3 nucleotides: TGTGCCAGCAGTCCTCATCCGTTGCTTGAGCAGTTCTTC.

The chain links TRBV6-4 to TRBJ2-4; 7 bases agree with TRBD1. The better agreement between TRBJ2-7 and the DNA end casts doubt on the J call. From germline, CDR1 is MRHNA and CDR2 SNTAGT. This CDR3 contains 16 residues. CDR3 in amino acids: CASSEVAGQESHEQYF. DNA of the CDR3: TGTGCCAGCAGTGAAGTAGCAGGACAGGAATCCCACGAGCAGTACTTC.

As to this clonotype: A much larger clone differs from this one at a single base, so this may be a read error. This chain connects TRBV5-1 to TRBJ2-3; the D is unclear. The CDR3 has 13 residues. Germline loops: CDR1 SGHRS, CDR2 YFSETQ. V gave up 9 bases and J gave up 0 bases, with 11 bases separating them. CDR3 nucleotides: TGCGCCAAAGGGCGAACTAGCACAGATACGCAGTATTTT. Translating it yields CAKGRTSTDTQYF.

This clonotype was seen a few times. This chain links TRBV7-8 with TRBJ2-7, with 7 bases matching TRBD1. This CDR3 is 14 amino acids long. Germline CDR1 and CDR2: SGHVS and FQNEAQ. Trimming took 4 bases from V and 7 from J; bases not matched to a gene: 10. Written as DNA, the CDR3 is TGTGCCAGCAGCTCCCCGCAGACAGGGTGGGAGCAGTACTTC. Its translation is CASSSPQTGWEQYF.

V usage is TRBV6-6 and J usage is TRBJ1-2; 8 nucleotides line up with TRBD1. This CDR3 is built from 15 residues. CDR1 and CDR2 (germline): MNHNY, SVGAGI (reference sequence). V gave up 0 bases and J gave up 4 bases; unmatched junction bases: 4. Written as DNA, the CDR3 is TGTGCCAGCAGTTACTCCCGGGACAGGACCTATGGCTACACCTTC. Its protein is CASSYSRDRTYGYTF.

The CDR3 bases are TGCAGCGTCCCTGGACAGGACGTACTTTCTGAAGCTTTCTTT. Translated: CSVPGQDVLSEAFF. V is TRBV29-1 and J is TRBJ1-1; 7 nucleotides agree with TRBD1. The CDR3 has 14 amino acids. J was trimmed by 6 bases and V by 6 bases; bases with no gene match: 13. Germline V gene lookup returns CDR1 SQVTM and CDR2 ANQGSEA.

The count of this clonotype is one. This chain connects TRBV6-4 to TRBJ2-1; TRBD2 aligns across 12 bases. The CDR3 covers 14 residues. Looked up from germline, CDR1 is MRHNA and CDR2 is SNTAGT. V lost 4 bases, J lost 8 bases, and 3 bases stayed unmatched. CDR3 in DNA: TGTGCCAGCAGTGCTAGCGGGGGGGATGATGAGCAGTTCTTC. This translates into CASSASGGDDEQFF.

This clonotype showed up just once. The V gene is TRBV6-2 or TRBV6-3, the J gene TRBJ2-1; D perhaps matches TRBD2 (5 bases). The J call may be in error: the DNA end matches TRBJ2-7 better. There are 12 residues in the CDR3. From germline, CDR1 is MNHEY and CDR2 SVGEGT. For the CDR3, the DNA is TGTGCCAGCGAAACAGCGGAGAATGAGCAGTACTTC. It codes for CASETAENEQYF.

This clonotype was picked up a small number of times. The V call is TRBV4-3, the J call TRBJ1-2; D gene unclear. The CDR3 covers 14 residues. Trimming left V 1 base short and J 0 bases short, with 6 bases between. In germline, CDR1 is LGHNA, CDR2 YSLEER. Written as DNA, the CDR3 is TGCGCCAGCAGCCAAGTGACCTCTAACTATGGCTACACCTTC. Protein sequence: CASSQVTSNYGYTF.

This clonotype was recorded a few times. The chain links TRBV5-1 to TRBJ2-3, with TRBD2 identical over 7 bases. The ends lost 0 bases at V and 0 bases at J; junction bases unmatched: 7. Germline V gives CDR1 SGHRS, CDR2 YFSETQ. The CDR3 spans 17 residues. The CDR3 sequence is CASSLEGLAVSTDTQYF. DNA for the CDR3: TGCGCCAGCAGCTTGGAGGGGCTAGCGGTTAGCACAGATACGCAGTATTTT.

CDR3: CASSLDRISGTDTQYF. In DNA, the CDR3 is TGTGCCAGCAGCTTGGACCGAATCTCTGGCACAGATACGCAGTATTTT. The V gene is TRBV5-8, the J gene TRBJ2-3, with D unresolved. Germline V lookup: CDR1 SGHTS, CDR2 YDEGEE. The CDR3 consists of 16 residues. V was shortened by 0 bases and J by 1 base, with 12 bases between the two germline ends. The whole variable domain, filled in from reference TRBV5-8 and TRBJ2-3, reads EAGVTQSPTHLIKTRGQQATLRCSPISGHTSVYWYQQALGLGLQFLLWYDEGEERNRGNFPPRFSGRQFPNYSSELNVNALELEDSALYLCASSLDRISGTDTQYFGPGTRLTVL.

This rearrangement joins TRBV20-1 to TRBJ2-4, with 7 bases fitting TRBD2. The better agreement between TRBJ2-5 and the DNA end casts doubt on the J call. The germline CDR1 and CDR2 sequences are DFQATT and SNEGSKA (reference sequence). This CDR3 region has 14 residues. CDR3 loop: CSASVLAVGETQYF. CDR3 nucleotides: TGCAGTGCTAGCGTTCTAGCGGTAGGAGAGACCCAGTACTTC.

This clonotype has just a few counts. The rearrangement links TRBV6-2 or TRBV6-3 to TRBJ2-3; the match to TRBD1 covers 7 bases. Trimming took 11 bases from V and 9 from J; bases not matched to a gene: 5. Germline V gene sequence: CDR1 MNHEY, CDR2 SVGEGT. This CDR3 is 10 amino acids long. CDR3 in DNA: TGTGCCGCCGGGACAGTCACGCAGTATTTT. Protein: CAAGTVTQYF.

This chain links TRBV20-1 with TRBJ2-3, with 13 bases lining up with TRBD2. V shed 2 bases and J 7 bases; nucleotides not matched to a gene: 6. This CDR3 is built from 15 residues. Germline lookup yields CDR1 DFQATT and CDR2 SNEGSKA (reference sequence). CDR3 bases: TGCAGTGCTAGATACGGACTAGCGGGGGCCTATACGCAGTATTTT. Encoded protein: CSARYGLAGAYTQYF.

This clonotype has only a few counts. The rearrangement uses TRBV12-3 or TRBV12-4 and TRBJ2-1; no firm D call. Deletions cut 8 bases from V and 6 bases from J, with 8 bases between. The CDR3 spans 11 residues. The CDR3, as DNA: TGTGCCAGCCTGCTGGGCAATGAGCAGTTCTTC. It encodes CASLLGNEQFF.

In this sample, this clonotype turned up a few times. The chain uses TRBV2 and TRBJ2-3; D is ambiguous. The CDR3 runs to 12 residues. V lost 10 bases and J lost 4, with 12 bases in between. Germline V gene data show CDR1 as SNHLY and CDR2 as FYNNEI. CDR3 sequence: CAIQDLADTQYF. DNA for the CDR3: TGTGCCATCCAGGATCTAGCAGATACGCAGTATTTT.

The rearrangement joins TRBV9 to TRBJ2-3; D not certain. This CDR3 region has 15 residues. The ends were cut back, 1 base at V and 0 bases at J, with 9 bases in the middle. Germline values: CDR1 SGDLS, CDR2 YYNGEE. The CDR3 DNA reads TGTGCCAGCAGCGTACTGACTTCTAGCACAGATACGCAGTATTTT. Its translation: CASSVLTSSTDTQYF.

This clonotype showed up many times. J is TRBJ2-5 and V is TRBV20-1; D is undetermined. V lost 4 bases and J 0 bases, leaving 9 bases between the germline ends. Germline CDR1 DFQATT, CDR2 SNEGSKA (reference sequence). This CDR3 region has 13 residues. The CDR3 bases are TGCAGTGCTATGTGGGCGGACCAAGAGACCCAGTACTTC. It specifies CSAMWADQETQYF.

A word on this clonotype: Just one base apart from a much larger clone, this may be a read error. The V gene is TRBV6-6, the J gene TRBJ1-4, with 7 bases fitting TRBD1. Germline CDR1 reads MNHNY; CDR2 reads SVGAGI (reference sequence). CDR3 length equals 15 residues. Here the CDR3 DNA reads TGTACCAGCTGTGAGGGGGACAGAGCCTATGAAAAACTGTTTTTT. Its protein is CTSCEGDRAYEKLFF.

The chain joins TRBV5-1 to TRBJ2-6, with D uncertain. The CDR3 has 17 residues. The V end was cut by 0 bases, the J end by 2 bases, with 12 bases between. CDR1 and CDR2 from the germline V gene are SGHRS and YFSETQ. The CDR3 here is CASSLEVALPGANVLTF. The CDR3 DNA follows: TGCGCCAGCAGCTTGGAGGTTGCCCTACCTGGGGCCAACGTCCTGACTTTC.

The CDR3 loop is CASSGDRPRYTDTQYF. Written as DNA, the CDR3 is TGTGCCAGCAGCGGAGACAGGCCCCGTTACACAGATACGCAGTATTTT. This chain connects TRBV5-5 to TRBJ2-3; D might be TRBD1 (6 bases). Germline loops: CDR1 SGHKS, CDR2 YYEKEE (reference sequence). The V end lost 4 bases, the J end lost 2 bases, and 17 bases lay between the germline ends. The CDR3 extends over 16 amino acids.

This chain uses TRBV4-3 with TRBJ2-6, with unresolved D. V was cut by 1 base and J by 0 bases, with 7 bases left in between. The CDR3 runs to 16 residues. Germline assignment: CDR1 LGHNA and CDR2 YSLEER. DNA of the CDR3: TGCGCCAGCAGCCAAGTCTGGACCTCTGGGGCCAACGTCCTGACTTTC. Protein sequence: CASSQVWTSGANVLTF.

The sample holds a few counts of this clonotype. The rearrangement joins TRBV20-1 to TRBJ2-7, with a possible D match to TRBD1 (5 bases). This CDR3 contains 16 residues. Trimming took off 3 bases at V and 3 bases at J, with 21 bases between the two ends. Germline V gene data show CDR1 as DFQATT and CDR2 as SNEGSKA (reference sequence). Here the CDR3 reads CSASGARTSKNYEQYF. DNA of the CDR3: TGCAGTGCTAGTGGTGCTCGGACAAGCAAAAACTACGAGCAGTACTTC.

This clonotype occurred a few times. V and J are TRBV24-1 and TRBJ2-3; 10 bases match TRBD1. CDR3 length equals 13 residues. Germline V gene sequence: CDR1 KGHDR, CDR2 SFDVKD. Trimming removed 8 bases from V and 3 bases from J; junction bases left unmatched: 1. This chain's CDR3 is CATMGQGTDTQYF. Here the CDR3 DNA reads TGTGCCACCATGGGACAGGGGACAGATACGCAGTATTTT.

This clonotype was found a few times. This chain links TRBV11-2 with TRBJ1-4; no clear D. The CDR3 loop spans 13 amino acids. From germline, CDR1 is SGHAT and CDR2 FQNNGV. Trimming took off 1 base at V and 7 bases at J, with 7 bases between the two ends. CDR3 region: CASSLVIGEKLFF. CDR3 nucleotides: TGTGCCAGCAGCTTAGTGATCGGTGAAAAACTGTTTTTT.

This rearrangement joins TRBV28 to TRBJ1-1; tentatively, D is TRBD1 (5 bases). V shed 6 bases and J shed 6 bases, with 17 bases lying between them. This CDR3 is built from 14 residues. Germline-derived CDR1 and CDR2 are MDHEN and SYDVKM. The CDR3 spells CASSLGGGNSEAFF. CDR3 DNA sequence: TGTGCCAGCAGCCTCGGGGGGGGAAACTCTGAAGCTTTCTTT.

This clonotype has just a few counts. V gene TRBV5-4 combines with J gene TRBJ2-4; 8 bases line up with TRBD1. The DNA end is more similar to TRBJ2-5, so the J call may be wrong. CDR1 and CDR2 (germline): SGHNT, YYREEE (reference sequence). This CDR3 is built from 15 residues. The CDR3 coding sequence is TGTGCCAGCAGCCCTACCAGGGGGCAAAGGGAGACCCAGTACTTC. It translates to CASSPTRGQRETQYF.

This clonotype was seen a handful of times. The chain joins TRBV27 to TRBJ2-5, with D possibly being TRBD1 (5 bases). The CDR3 has 15 amino acids. CDR1 is MNHEY and CDR2 is SMNVEV in the germline V gene (reference sequence). V lost 3 bases and J 2 bases, leaving 13 bases between the germline ends. This chain's CDR3 is CASSFQVGPQETQYF. DNA for the CDR3: TGTGCCAGCAGTTTTCAGGTGGGGCCTCAAGAGACCCAGTACTTC.